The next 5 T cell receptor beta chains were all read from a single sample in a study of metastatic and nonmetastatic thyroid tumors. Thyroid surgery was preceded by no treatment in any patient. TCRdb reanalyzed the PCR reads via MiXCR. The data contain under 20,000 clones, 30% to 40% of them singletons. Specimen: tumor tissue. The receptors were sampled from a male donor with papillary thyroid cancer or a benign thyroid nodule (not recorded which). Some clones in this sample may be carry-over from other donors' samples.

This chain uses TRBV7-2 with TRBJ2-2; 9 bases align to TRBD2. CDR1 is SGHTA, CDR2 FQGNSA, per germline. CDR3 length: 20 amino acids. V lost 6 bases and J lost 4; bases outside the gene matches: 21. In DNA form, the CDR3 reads TGTGCCAGCAGTCCTTATAACGCGGGACTAGCTGGAGCGGGCACCGGGGAGCTGTTTTTT. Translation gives CASSPYNAGLAGAGTGELFF.

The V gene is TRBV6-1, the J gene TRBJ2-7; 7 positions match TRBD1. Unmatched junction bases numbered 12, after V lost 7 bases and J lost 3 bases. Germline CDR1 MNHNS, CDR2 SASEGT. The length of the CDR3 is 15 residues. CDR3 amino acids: CASKGAGTSGYEQYF. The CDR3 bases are TGTGCCAGCAAGGGGGCCGGGACAAGCGGCTACGAGCAGTACTTC.

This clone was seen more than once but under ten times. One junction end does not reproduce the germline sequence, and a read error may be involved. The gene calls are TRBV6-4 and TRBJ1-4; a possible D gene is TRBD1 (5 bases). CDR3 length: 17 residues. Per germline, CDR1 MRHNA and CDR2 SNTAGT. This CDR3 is CASNVDRDVANNEELFF. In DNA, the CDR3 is TGTGCCAGCAACGTTGATAGGGACGTTGCAAATAATGAAGAACTGTTTTTT.

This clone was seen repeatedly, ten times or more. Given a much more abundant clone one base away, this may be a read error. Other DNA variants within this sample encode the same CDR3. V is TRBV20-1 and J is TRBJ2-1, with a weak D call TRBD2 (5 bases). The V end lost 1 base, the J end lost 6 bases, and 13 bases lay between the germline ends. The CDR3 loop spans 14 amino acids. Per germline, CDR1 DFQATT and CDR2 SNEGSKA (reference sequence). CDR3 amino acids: CSARVASAGNEQFF. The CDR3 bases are TGCAGTGCTAGAGTGGCCAGCGCGGGCAATGAGCAGTTCTTC.

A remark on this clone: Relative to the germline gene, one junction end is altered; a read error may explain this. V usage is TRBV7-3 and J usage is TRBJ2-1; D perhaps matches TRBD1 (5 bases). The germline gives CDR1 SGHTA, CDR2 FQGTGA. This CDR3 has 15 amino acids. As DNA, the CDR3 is TGTGCCAGCATCTTAACCCCAGGGTCTGGCTATGAGCAGTTCTTC. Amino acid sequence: CASILTPGSGYEQFF.